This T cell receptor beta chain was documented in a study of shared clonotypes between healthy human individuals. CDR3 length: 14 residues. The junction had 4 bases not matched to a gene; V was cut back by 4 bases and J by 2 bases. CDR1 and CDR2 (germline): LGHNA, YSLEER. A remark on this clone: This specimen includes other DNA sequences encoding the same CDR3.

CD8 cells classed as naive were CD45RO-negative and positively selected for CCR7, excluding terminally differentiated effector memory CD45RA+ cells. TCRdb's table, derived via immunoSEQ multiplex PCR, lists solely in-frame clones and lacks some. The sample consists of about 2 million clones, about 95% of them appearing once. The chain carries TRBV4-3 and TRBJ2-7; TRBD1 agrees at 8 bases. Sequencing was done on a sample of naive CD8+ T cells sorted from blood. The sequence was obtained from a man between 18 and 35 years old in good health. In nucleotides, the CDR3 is TGCGCCAGCAGCCCCACGACAGGGGCCTACGAGCAGTACTTC. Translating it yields CASSPTTGAYEQYF.